Listed below are T cell receptor beta chains from one sample, sequenced in a study of blood T cells in healthy people across ages. TCRdb analysed the 5' RACE reads with MiXCR anew, one entry per CDR3 protein. The data hold 1.5 million to 2 million distinct CDR3 sequences, with 30% to 40% observed a single time. What was sequenced was blood. The receptors originated from a human donor in good health. The CDR3 runs from the conserved cysteine through the conserved F or W. Each record gives: D gene, V gene, J gene, clone size, CDR3 protein, CDR3 DNA. A D gene is named only where the DNA matches it firmly. The size entry is marked missing in some rows and otherwise reads once, few, many or a size class.

D: TRBD2; V: TRBV6-1; J: TRBJ2-3; size: .; CDR3: CASSDRLAGESDTQYF; DNA: TGTGCCAGCAGTGATCGACTAGCGGGGGAGTCAGATACGCAGTATTTT
D: .; V: TRBV14; J: TRBJ2-3; size: .; CDR3: CASSQGHWSAVDTQYF; DNA: TGTGCCAGCAGCCAAGGTCATTGGTCGGCTGTAGATACGCAGTATTTT
D: TRBD1; V: TRBV5-1; J: TRBJ2-7; size: .; CDR3: CASSLQGGISYEQYF; DNA: TGCGCCAGCAGCTTACAGGGGGGAATATCCTACGAGCAGTACTTC
D: .; V: TRBV4-3; J: TRBJ2-6; size: few; CDR3: CASSHVIGSGANVLTF; DNA: TGCGCCAGCAGCCATGTAATTGGGTCTGGGGCCAACGTCCTGACTTTC
D: .; V: TRBV18; J: TRBJ2-1; size: few; CDR3: CASSQSSWSYNEQFF; DNA: TGTGCCAGCTCGCAATCCTCATGGTCCTACAATGAGCAGTTCTTC
D: .; V: TRBV12-3/TRBV12-4; J: TRBJ2-1; size: .; CDR3: CASSQDFTLQFF; DNA: TGTGCCAGCAGTCAAGACTTCACCCTCCAGTTCTTC
D: TRBD1; V: TRBV20-1; J: TRBJ2-3; size: .; CDR3: CSALGQGDTDTQYF; DNA: TGCAGTGCCCTGGGACAGGGAGACACAGATACGCAGTATTTT
D: .; V: TRBV7-2; J: TRBJ1-6; size: .; CDR3: CASSLWGTYNSPLHF; DNA: TGTGCCAGCAGCTTATGGGGGACCTATAATTCACCCCTCCACTTT
D: .; V: TRBV29-1; J: TRBJ2-1; size: .; CDR3: CSVEGLGWNEQFF; DNA: TGCAGCGTTGAGGGGCTGGGTTGGAATGAGCAGTTCTTC
D: TRBD1; V: TRBV9; J: TRBJ2-7; size: few; CDR3: CASSGTGVGYNEQYF; DNA: TGTGCCAGCAGCGGCACAGGGGTGGGGTACAATGAGCAGTACTTC
D: TRBD1; V: TRBV5-1; J: TRBJ1-2; size: few; CDR3: CASSYTGTGGFGYTF; DNA: TGCGCCAGCAGCTACACCGGGACAGGGGGCTTTGGCTACACCTTC
D: TRBD1; V: TRBV29-1; J: TRBJ2-5; size: few; CDR3: CSVEDVGTGEETQYF; DNA: TGCAGCGTTGAAGATGTTGGGACAGGGGAAGAGACCCAGTACTTC
D: .; V: TRBV20-1; J: TRBJ2-1; size: few; CDR3: CSARLRGYEQFF; DNA: TGCAGTGCTCGACTACGGGGGTATGAGCAGTTCTTC
D: TRBD1; V: TRBV11-2; J: TRBJ1-2; size: .; CDR3: CASSPEDREVYTF; DNA: TGTGCCAGCAGCCCCGAGGACAGGGAGGTCTACACCTTC
D: TRBD1; V: TRBV9; J: TRBJ2-5; size: few; CDR3: CASSGQGGIETQYF; DNA: TGTGCCAGCAGCGGACAGGGTGGGATCGAGACCCAGTACTTC
D: TRBD1; V: TRBV7-2; J: TRBJ2-1; size: few; CDR3: CASSLYPGTGRYNEQFF; DNA: TGTGCCAGCAGCCTTTATCCCGGGACAGGGAGGTACAATGAGCAGTTCTTC
D: .; V: TRBV20-1; J: TRBJ1-2; size: few; CDR3: CSARTSGGYTF; DNA: TGCAGTGCTCGGACCTCAGGAGGCTACACCTTC
D: .; V: TRBV20-1; J: TRBJ1-6; size: .; CDR3: CSAPRRGANSPLHF; DNA: TGCAGTGCTCCCCGTAGGGGGGCGAATTCACCCCTCCACTTT
D: .; V: TRBV12-3/TRBV12-4; J: TRBJ2-5; size: .; CDR3: CASRPDREGWETQYF; DNA: TGTGCCAGTAGACCGGACAGGGAGGGATGGGAGACCCAGTACTTC
D: TRBD2; V: TRBV6-6; J: TRBJ2-1; size: .; CDR3: CASRGLAGGGNEQFF; DNA: TGTGCCAGCAGAGGACTAGCGGGGGGGGGCAATGAGCAGTTCTTC
D: .; V: TRBV7-2; J: TRBJ2-3; size: .; CDR3: CASSKGLGGTDTQYF; DNA: TGTGCCAGCAGCAAGGGACTGGGAGGCACAGATACGCAGTATTTT